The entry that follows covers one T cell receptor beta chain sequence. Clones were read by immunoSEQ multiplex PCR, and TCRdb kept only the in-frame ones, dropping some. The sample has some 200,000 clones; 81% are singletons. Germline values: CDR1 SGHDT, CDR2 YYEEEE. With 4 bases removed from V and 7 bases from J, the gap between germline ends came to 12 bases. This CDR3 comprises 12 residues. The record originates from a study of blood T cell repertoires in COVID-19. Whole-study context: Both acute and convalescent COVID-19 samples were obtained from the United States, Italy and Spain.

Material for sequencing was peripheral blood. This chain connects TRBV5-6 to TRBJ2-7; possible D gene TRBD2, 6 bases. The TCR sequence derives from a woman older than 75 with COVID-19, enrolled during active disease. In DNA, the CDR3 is TGTGCCAGCAGCGATTCGGGGAGGGAGCAGTACTTC. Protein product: CASSDSGREQYF.